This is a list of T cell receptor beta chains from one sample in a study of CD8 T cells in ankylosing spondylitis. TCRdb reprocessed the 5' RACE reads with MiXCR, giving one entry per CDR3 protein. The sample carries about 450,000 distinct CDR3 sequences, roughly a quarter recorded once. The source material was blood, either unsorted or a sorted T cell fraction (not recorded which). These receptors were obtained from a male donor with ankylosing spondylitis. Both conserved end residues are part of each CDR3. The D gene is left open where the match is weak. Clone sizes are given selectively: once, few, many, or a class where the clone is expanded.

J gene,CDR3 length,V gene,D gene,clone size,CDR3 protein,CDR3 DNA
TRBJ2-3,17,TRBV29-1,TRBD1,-,CSVEGEVVRGHADTQYF,TGCAGCGTTGAAGGCGAAGTAGTCAGGGGGCATGCAGATACGCAGTATTTT
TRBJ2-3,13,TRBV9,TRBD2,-,CASSVGTSDTQYF,TGTGCCAGCAGCGTAGGGACTAGCGATACGCAGTATTTT
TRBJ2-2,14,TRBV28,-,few,CASRNGGRTGELFF,TGTGCCAGCAGAAATGGGGGTCGCACCGGGGAGCTGTTTTTT
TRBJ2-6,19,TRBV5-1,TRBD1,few,CASSPGQGLLISGANVLTF,TGCGCCAGCAGCCCGGGACAGGGATTACTTATATCTGGGGCCAACGTCCTGACTTTC
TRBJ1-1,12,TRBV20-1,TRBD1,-,CSAGDRGQEAFF,TGCAGTGCCGGGGACAGGGGGCAGGAAGCTTTCTTT
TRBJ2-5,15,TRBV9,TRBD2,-,CASSEGTSGQETQYF,TGTGCCAGCAGCGAGGGGACTAGCGGGCAAGAGACCCAGTACTTC
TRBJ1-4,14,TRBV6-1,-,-,CASRKDRNNEKLFF,TGTGCCAGCAGGAAGGACAGAAACAATGAAAAACTGTTTTTT
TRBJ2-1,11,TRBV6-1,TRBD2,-,CASRVSGSWFF,TGTGCCAGCAGGGTAAGCGGGAGTTGGTTCTTC
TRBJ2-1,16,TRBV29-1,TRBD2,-,CSVEDRLAGYYNEQFF,TGCAGCGTTGAAGACCGACTAGCGGGATACTACAATGAGCAGTTCTTC
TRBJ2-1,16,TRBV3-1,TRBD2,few,CASSSRERDLGNEQFF,TGTGCCAGCAGCTCACGGGAGCGGGATCTAGGCAATGAGCAGTTCTTC
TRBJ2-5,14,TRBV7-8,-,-,CASSLGTFQETQYF,TGTGCCAGCAGCTTAGGGACATTCCAAGAGACCCAGTACTTC
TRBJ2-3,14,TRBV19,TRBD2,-,CASSIGLAPDTQYF,TGTGCCAGTAGTATAGGACTAGCGCCAGATACGCAGTATTTT
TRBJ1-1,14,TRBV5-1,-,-,CASSLERGIGEAFF,TGCGCCAGCAGCTTGGAGAGGGGAATTGGTGAAGCTTTCTTT
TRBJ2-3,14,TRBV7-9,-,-,CASSLGAAGSAQYF,TGTGCCAGCAGCTTAGGCGCCGCGGGGAGTGCGCAGTATTTT
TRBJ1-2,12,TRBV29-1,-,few,CSVAREDYGYTF,TGCAGCGTTGCGCGGGAAGACTATGGCTACACCTTC
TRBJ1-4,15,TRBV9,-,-,CASSPRIGLNEKLFF,TGTGCCAGCAGCCCAAGGATAGGGCTTAATGAAAAACTGTTTTTT
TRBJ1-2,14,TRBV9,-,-,CASSGPGGNYGYTF,TGTGCCAGCAGCGGACCGGGGGGTAACTATGGCTACACCTTC
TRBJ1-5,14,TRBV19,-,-,CASTFSHTNQPQHF,TGTGCCAGTACATTCTCACACACCAATCAGCCCCAGCATTTT
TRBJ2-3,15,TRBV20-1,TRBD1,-,CSASEGAVLRDTQYF,TGCAGTGCTAGTGAGGGGGCAGTACTCCGAGATACGCAGTATTTT
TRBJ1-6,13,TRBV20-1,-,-,CSARNSDNSPLHF,TGCAGTGCTAGAAACAGCGATAATTCACCCCTCCACTTT
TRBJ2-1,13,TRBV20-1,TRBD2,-,CSARSGSPNEQFF,TGCAGTGCTAGAAGCGGGAGCCCCAATGAGCAGTTCTTC
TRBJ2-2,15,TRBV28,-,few,CASSRDGLGAGELFF,TGTGCCAGCAGTCGGGACGGCCTGGGCGCCGGGGAGCTGTTTTTT
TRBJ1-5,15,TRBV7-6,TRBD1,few,CASSRGTGEGQPQHF,TGTGCCAGCAGCAGAGGGACAGGGGAAGGTCAGCCCCAGCATTTT
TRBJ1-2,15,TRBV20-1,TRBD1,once,CSARSGQVPNYGYTF,TGCAGTGCTAGATCTGGACAGGTCCCTAACTATGGCTACACCTTC
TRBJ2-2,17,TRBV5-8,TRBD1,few,CASSLEGQGYVAGELFF,TGTGCCAGCAGCTTGGAAGGACAGGGTTATGTCGCCGGGGAGCTGTTTTTT
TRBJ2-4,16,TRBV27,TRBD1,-,CASSLPGTGVKNIQYF,TGTGCCAGCAGTTTACCCGGGACAGGGGTCAAAAACATTCAGTACTTC
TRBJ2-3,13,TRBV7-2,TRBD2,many,CATGLETTDTQYF,TGTGCCACCGGACTAGAGACCACAGATACGCAGTATTTT
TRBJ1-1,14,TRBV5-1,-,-,CASSFTGLNTEAFF,TGCGCCAGCAGCTTTACAGGGCTGAACACTGAAGCTTTCTTT
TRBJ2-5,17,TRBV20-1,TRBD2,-,CSARRGLAGDFQETQYF,TGCAGTGCTAGAAGGGGACTAGCGGGAGACTTCCAAGAGACCCAGTACTTC